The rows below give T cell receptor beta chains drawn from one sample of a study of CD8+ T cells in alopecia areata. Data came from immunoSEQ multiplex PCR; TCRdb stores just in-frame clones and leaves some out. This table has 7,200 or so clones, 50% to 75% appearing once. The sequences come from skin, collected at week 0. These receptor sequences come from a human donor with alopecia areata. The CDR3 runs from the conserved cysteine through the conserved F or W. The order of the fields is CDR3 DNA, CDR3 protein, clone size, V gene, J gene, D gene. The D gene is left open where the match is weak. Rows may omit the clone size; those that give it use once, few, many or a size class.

DNA: TGTGCCAGCAGCGTAGTTGCGGGGGGGACAGATACGCAGTATTTT; CDR3: CASSVVAGGTDTQYF; size: .; V: TRBV9; J: TRBJ2-3; D: TRBD2
DNA: TGTGCCTGGAGTGTAAGCCAGTCGGATTCACCCCTCCACTTT; CDR3: CAWSVSQSDSPLHF; size: few; V: TRBV30; J: TRBJ1-6; D: .
DNA: TGTGCCAGCAGCCTGGGACGGTGGGGGTATGGCTACACCTTC; CDR3: CASSLGRWGYGYTF; size: few; V: TRBV14; J: TRBJ1-2; D: .
DNA: TGCGCCAGCAGCTTCGGATACTTAACGAGCTCCTACGAGCAGTACTTC; CDR3: CASSFGYLTSSYEQYF; size: .; V: TRBV5-1; J: TRBJ2-7; D: .
DNA: TGCGCCAGCAGCCAGGGGACAATTACTAGCACAGATACGCAGTATTTT; CDR3: CASSQGTITSTDTQYF; size: .; V: TRBV4-1; J: TRBJ2-3; D: .
DNA: TGTGCCAGCAGTCGAAGCTCAGGAGTTGGAGGTTATGGCTACACCTTC; CDR3: CASSRSSGVGGYGYTF; size: .; V: TRBV28; J: TRBJ1-2; D: .
DNA: TGTGCCAGCAGCCAAGAACTAGCGGCTTCCCCATACTACAATGAGCAGTTCTTC; CDR3: CASSQELAASPYYNEQFF; size: .; V: TRBV14; J: TRBJ2-1; D: TRBD2
DNA: TGCGCCAGCAGCCAAAGGAACAGGGGATACTATGGCTACACCTTC; CDR3: CASSQRNRGYYGYTF; size: .; V: TRBV4-3; J: TRBJ1-2; D: TRBD1
DNA: TGCAGCGTCGGACAGGGGATAAGTAATGAGCAGTTCTTC; CDR3: CSVGQGISNEQFF; size: .; V: TRBV29-1; J: TRBJ2-1; D: TRBD1
DNA: TGTGCCAGCAGCTTAGGGACACAGTTCCTTAGGGCCTATGGCTACACCTTC; CDR3: CASSLGTQFLRAYGYTF; size: .; V: TRBV7-3; J: TRBJ1-2; D: .
DNA: TGTGCCAGCAGTTTATATCTAAACTCAGATACGCAGTATTTT; CDR3: CASSLYLNSDTQYF; size: .; V: TRBV27; J: TRBJ2-3; D: .
DNA: TGTGCCAGCAGCTCAAATGGACAGGCCTGGGGGCAGTACTTC; CDR3: CASSSNGQAWGQYF; size: .; V: TRBV7-2; J: TRBJ2-7; D: TRBD1
DNA: TGCGCCAGCAGCTTGGCCGGACAGGCCTACGAGCAGTACTTC; CDR3: CASSLAGQAYEQYF; size: .; V: TRBV5-1; J: TRBJ2-7; D: TRBD1
DNA: TGTGCCAGCAGCCTAGGGCGGGGCAGCTCACCCCTCCACTTT; CDR3: CASSLGRGSSPLHF; size: .; V: TRBV7-8; J: TRBJ1-6; D: .
DNA: TGTGCCATCAGTGGTTTGCCGGGGCAGGGGCATGGCTACACCTTC; CDR3: CAISGLPGQGHGYTF; size: .; V: TRBV10-3; J: TRBJ1-2; D: .
DNA: TGCGCCAGCAGCCAGGACACAGGAAAAGACTATGGCTACACCTTC; CDR3: CASSQDTGKDYGYTF; size: once; V: TRBV4-1; J: TRBJ1-2; D: .
DNA: TGTGCCAGCAGTTCCCCCGGACTAGCGGGAACGCCAGATACGCAGTATTTT; CDR3: CASSSPGLAGTPDTQYF; size: .; V: TRBV28; J: TRBJ2-3; D: TRBD2
DNA: TGTGCCAGCAGTGAAGCGTGGACTGGAAACACCATATATTTT; CDR3: CASSEAWTGNTIYF; size: .; V: TRBV6-1; J: TRBJ1-3; D: .
DNA: TGTGCCAGCAGTTCTGGGACAATCGGGGGGGAGCTGTTTTTT; CDR3: CASSSGTIGGELFF; size: .; V: TRBV28; J: TRBJ2-2; D: .
DNA: TGTGCCAGCAGTCCGGGACTAGCTGGATTTGAGCAGTTCTTC; CDR3: CASSPGLAGFEQFF; size: .; V: TRBV28; J: TRBJ2-1; D: TRBD2
DNA: TGTGCCAGTAGTCTCACGAGACAGTCCTACGAGCAGTACTTC; CDR3: CASSLTRQSYEQYF; size: .; V: TRBV19; J: TRBJ2-7; D: .
DNA: TGTGCTAGTGGTTTGGTAACGACCTCCCCGTACTTC; CDR3: CASGLVTTSPYF; size: .; V: TRBV12-5; J: TRBJ2-5; D: .
DNA: TGCGCCAGCAGCGACAGGGGGAACACCGGGGAGCTGTTTTTT; CDR3: CASSDRGNTGELFF; size: few; V: TRBV4-1; J: TRBJ2-2; D: TRBD1
DNA: TGTGCCAGCAGTTTGGGTAGCGTCACAGATACGCAGTATTTT; CDR3: CASSLGSVTDTQYF; size: few; V: TRBV28; J: TRBJ2-3; D: .
DNA: TGTGCCAGCAGCGTAGCAGGGTCCAATCAGCCCCAGCATTTT; CDR3: CASSVAGSNQPQHF; size: .; V: TRBV9; J: TRBJ1-5; D: .
DNA: TGCGCCAGCAGCTTGATTGGGGGGCCCGGCAATCAGCCCCAGCATTTT; CDR3: CASSLIGGPGNQPQHF; size: few; V: TRBV5-1; J: TRBJ1-5; D: .
DNA: TGTGCCAGCAGCTTAGATTCGGGTTACGAGCAGTACTTC; CDR3: CASSLDSGYEQYF; size: .; V: TRBV7-9; J: TRBJ2-7; D: .
DNA: TGTGCCAGCATCAAGGGTGACAAGCGGGGGGCAGATACGCAGTATTTT; CDR3: CASIKGDKRGADTQYF; size: few; V: TRBV2; J: TRBJ2-3; D: TRBD2
DNA: TGTGCCAGCAGCTGGGGGCGGAACGAGCAGTACTTC; CDR3: CASSWGRNEQYF; size: .; V: TRBV2; J: TRBJ2-7; D: .
DNA: TGCGGGGTGGTCAGAGAGACCCAGTACTTC; CDR3: CGVVRETQYF; size: .; V: TRBV29-1; J: TRBJ2-5; D: .
DNA: TGTGCCAGCAGAGTGATAGGAAACACCATATATTTT; CDR3: CASRVIGNTIYF; size: .; V: TRBV6-1; J: TRBJ1-3; D: .
DNA: TGTGCCAGCGGTGAAGGTTTCTACGAGCAGTACTTC; CDR3: CASGEGFYEQYF; size: .; V: TRBV2; J: TRBJ2-7; D: .
DNA: TGTGCCAGTAGGGAAACGGGACAGGGCCTCTATGAGCAGTTCTTC; CDR3: CASRETGQGLYEQFF; size: .; V: TRBV19; J: TRBJ2-1; D: TRBD1
DNA: TGCAGCGTTGAAGATCGTGGGGCGGGTCAGTACTTC; CDR3: CSVEDRGAGQYF; size: few; V: TRBV29-1; J: TRBJ2-5; D: .
DNA: TGTGCCAGCAGCCCGGACAGCCTCTATCAGCCCCAGCATTTT; CDR3: CASSPDSLYQPQHF; size: .; V: TRBV2; J: TRBJ1-5; D: .
DNA: TGTGCCAGCAGTGACCGAACTTGGACAGGGGAACCTGAAAAACTGTTTTTT; CDR3: CASSDRTWTGEPEKLFF; size: .; V: TRBV2; J: TRBJ1-4; D: TRBD1
DNA: TGCGCCAGCAGCCAAGACCGGGGGACATCGGAGACCCAGTACTTC; CDR3: CASSQDRGTSETQYF; size: .; V: TRBV4-3; J: TRBJ2-5; D: .
DNA: TGTGCCAGCAACTTGGGATGGGGGAGAGGCTACGAGCAGTACTTC; CDR3: CASNLGWGRGYEQYF; size: few; V: TRBV5-6; J: TRBJ2-7; D: .
DNA: TGTGCCAGTGAAAAACTAGCGGGGGAGACAGATACGCAGTATTTT; CDR3: CASEKLAGETDTQYF; size: .; V: TRBV27; J: TRBJ2-3; D: TRBD2
DNA: TGTGCCATCAGTGAGTACGGCGGGTCCCTCTCCTACGAGCAGTACTTC; CDR3: CAISEYGGSLSYEQYF; size: .; V: TRBV10-3; J: TRBJ2-7; D: .
DNA: TGTGCCAGCAGCCCCTCCTCGGACAGGGTCACAGATACGCAGTATTTT; CDR3: CASSPSSDRVTDTQYF; size: .; V: TRBV7-9; J: TRBJ2-3; D: TRBD1
DNA: TGTGCCAGCAGTTTATCGGCGAACAGATTAAATTCACCCCTCCACTTT; CDR3: CASSLSANRLNSPLHF; size: .; V: TRBV27; J: TRBJ1-6; D: .
DNA: TGTGCCAGCACCGAGGGACCGACTAGGAGCTCCTACAATGAGCAGTTCTTC; CDR3: CASTEGPTRSSYNEQFF; size: .; V: TRBV28; J: TRBJ2-1; D: .
DNA: TGTGCCAGCAGTTTACAGCTAGCGGGCTTGACCTACGAGCAGTACTTC; CDR3: CASSLQLAGLTYEQYF; size: .; V: TRBV28; J: TRBJ2-7; D: TRBD2
DNA: TGTGCCAGCAGCCAAATAATCGGCGGACTAGGAACAGATACGCAGTATTTT; CDR3: CASSQIIGGLGTDTQYF; size: .; V: TRBV5-4; J: TRBJ2-3; D: TRBD2
DNA: TGCAGCGTTGACACAGGGGTGTCACCTTCCTACGAGCAGTACTTC; CDR3: CSVDTGVSPSYEQYF; size: few; V: TRBV29-1; J: TRBJ2-7; D: TRBD1
DNA: TGTGCCAGTAGACGGGACCGAAACACTGAAGCTTTCTTT; CDR3: CASRRDRNTEAFF; size: .; V: TRBV19; J: TRBJ1-1; D: .
DNA: TGTGCCAGCAGCTTAGTGGCGTCTAGCAGGTTGGCCGGGGAGCTGTTTTTT; CDR3: CASSLVASSRLAGELFF; size: .; V: TRBV7-2; J: TRBJ2-2; D: .
DNA: TGTGCCAGCAGCTTAGTGGGCAGCTACACCTTC; CDR3: CASSLVGSYTF; size: .; V: TRBV7-9; J: TRBJ1-2; D: .
DNA: TGCGCCAGCAGCCAAGACCCCGGGGCGAGTTTTTCACCCCTCCACTTT; CDR3: CASSQDPGASFSPLHF; size: .; V: TRBV4-1; J: TRBJ1-6; D: .
DNA: TGTGCCAGCAGTTACACGGGCAGTAATTCACCCCTCCACTTT; CDR3: CASSYTGSNSPLHF; size: .; V: TRBV6-5; J: TRBJ1-6; D: .
DNA: TGTGCCAGCAGCTTAGATGGACCCAGCTCCTACAATGAGCAGTTCTTC; CDR3: CASSLDGPSSYNEQFF; size: .; V: TRBV11-2; J: TRBJ2-1; D: .
DNA: TGTGCCAGCAGCTTAGGGCAGATCTACGAGCAGTACTTC; CDR3: CASSLGQIYEQYF; size: .; V: TRBV7-2; J: TRBJ2-7; D: .
DNA: TGCGCCAGCAGCTTCGGGACAGTTAATGAAAAACTGTTTTTT; CDR3: CASSFGTVNEKLFF; size: .; V: TRBV5-1; J: TRBJ1-4; D: TRBD1
DNA: TGTGCCAGCTCACCAGACGGAAACACCATATATTTT; CDR3: CASSPDGNTIYF; size: .; V: TRBV18; J: TRBJ1-3; D: .